This T cell receptor beta chain stems from a study of shared clonotypes between healthy human individuals. As for the study in general: The cohort had two women and three men, ages 18 to 49. Study-wide findings and caveats: In this cohort, only blood was sampled, and tissue repertoires likely differ. With four donors compared, roughly 5% of naive CD4 clonotypes were shared.

Trimming at V came to 4 bases and at J to 6 bases, leaving 10 bases not matched to a gene. This CDR3 is built from 14 residues. Germline V gene lookup returns CDR1 SGHRS and CDR2 YFSETQ. Sorted-subset replicate PCRs used around 200 ng DNA, some 30,000 T cell genomes. Libraries were prepared by immunoSEQ multiplex PCR; TCRdb keeps only in-frame clonotypes and omits some of them. The sample lists over a million clones, around three quarters seen once, with 0.52% in the top ten. In the case of this clone: Its antigen is as yet unknown.

Sequenced material: memory CD4+ T cells from PBMCs. Described subset: CD45RA-negative fraction. This chain links TRBV5-1 with TRBJ2-7; the match to TRBD2 covers 7 bases. The TCR sequence derives from a man aged 18 to 29 in good health. Some clones in this sample may be carry-over from other donors' samples. In DNA, the CDR3 is TGCGCCAGCAGCCCGGTGGGAGGGTTGGGCGAGCAGTACTTC. The encoded protein is CASSPVGGLGEQYF.